Listed below are T cell receptor beta chains from one sample, sequenced in a study of blood T cell repertoires in COVID-19. Using immunoSEQ multiplex PCR, the repertoire was profiled, and TCRdb retains in-frame clones only, with some absent. The sample gives about 260,000 clones, 80% to 90% of which show up once; around 0.85% is in the top ten. Sequenced: PBMCs or T cells enriched from blood (not recorded which). Receptor source: a man aged 50-60 years who had been exposed to COVID-19. CDR3s include the opening cysteine and the closing phenylalanine or tryptophan. The order of the fields is J gene, clone size, V gene, D gene, CDR3 protein, CDR3 DNA. D genes are given only for firm matches. The listing skips clone size in some rows; elsewhere it reads once, few, many or a size class.

TRBJ2-5 | . | TRBV2 | . | CASSVQQETQYF | TGTGCCAGCAGTGTACAACAAGAGACCCAGTACTTC
TRBJ2-1 | few | TRBV7-3 | TRBD2 | CASSTRLAGSYEQFF | TGTGCCAGCAGCACCCGACTAGCGGGATCATATGAGCAGTTCTTC
TRBJ2-3 | . | TRBV11-3 | . | CASNRDSKFLDTQYF | TGTGCCAGCAACCGGGACTCCAAATTTTTAGATACGCAGTATTTT
TRBJ1-2 | . | TRBV16 | . | CASSQSRYGYTF | TGTGCCAGCAGCCAATCCCGTTATGGCTACACCTTC
TRBJ2-2 | . | TRBV4-2 | TRBD2 | CASSQDLAGTNTGELFF | TGTGCCAGCAGCCAAGACCTAGCGGGAACGAACACCGGGGAGCTGTTTTTT
TRBJ2-1 | . | TRBV2 | . | CASSVDWNNEQFF | TGTGCCAGCAGCGTAGACTGGAACAATGAGCAGTTCTTC
TRBJ1-3 | . | TRBV28 | . | CASSLHGHNSGNTIYF | TGTGCCAGCAGTTTACATGGACACAACTCGGGAAACACCATATATTTT
TRBJ1-2 | . | TRBV4-1 | TRBD1 | CASSQDGQGLYGYTF | TGCGCCAGCAGCCAAGATGGACAGGGACTCTATGGCTACACCTTC
TRBJ1-2 | . | TRBV10-1 | . | CASVADRPYGYTF | TGCGCCTCAGTAGCCGACAGGCCATATGGCTACACCTTC
TRBJ2-5 | once | TRBV5-1 | . | CASSLETGLETQYF | TGCGCCAGCAGCTTGGAAACAGGGCTGGAGACCCAGTACTTC
TRBJ1-1 | . | TRBV25-1 | TRBD1 | CASSELGGQGNTEAFF | TGTGCCAGCAGTGAATTGGGTGGACAGGGCAACACTGAAGCTTTCTTT
TRBJ1-4 | . | TRBV27 | TRBD1 | CASGTGVLGNEKLFF | TGTGCCAGCGGGACAGGGGTGTTGGGGAATGAAAAACTGTTTTTT
TRBJ2-7 | once | TRBV5-1 | TRBD1 | CASRFLSQGVTYEQYF | TGCGCCAGCAGATTCTTATCTCAGGGGGTCACCTACGAGCAGTACTTC
TRBJ1-3 | . | TRBV18 | TRBD1 | CASSPTGQGLSGNTIYF | TGTGCCAGCTCACCAACCGGACAGGGGCTCTCTGGAAACACCATATATTTT
TRBJ1-2 | . | TRBV4-2 | . | CASSQYTGLVGAHGYTF | TGTGCCAGCAGCCAATATACAGGGCTAGTTGGCGCGCATGGCTACACCTTC
TRBJ2-5 | . | TRBV10-3 | . | CAISESGETQYF | TGTGCCATCAGTGAGTCCGGAGAGACCCAGTACTTC
TRBJ1-4 | . | TRBV5-1 | . | CASSQGQSNEKLFF | TGCGCCAGCAGCCAAGGACAGAGTAATGAAAAACTGTTTTTT
TRBJ2-6 | . | TRBV2 | TRBD1 | CASSGGQGLSGANVLTF | TGTGCCAGCAGTGGGGGACAGGGCCTCTCTGGGGCCAACGTCCTGACTTTC
TRBJ2-5 | . | TRBV5-1 | TRBD2 | CASSLALLAGNVGETQYF | TGCGCCAGCAGCTTGGCTCTACTAGCGGGGAACGTCGGAGAGACCCAGTACTTC
TRBJ2-4 | few | TRBV7-9 | TRBD2 | CASSRSGENIQYF | TGTGCCAGCAGCCGTAGCGGGGAAAACATTCAGTACTTC
TRBJ2-7 | . | TRBV5-6 | . | CASSLVFRQSYEQYF | TGTGCCAGCAGCTTAGTTTTTCGACAGTCCTACGAGCAGTACTTC
TRBJ2-1 | once | TRBV9 | TRBD1 | CASSEQGTYNEQFF | TGTGCCAGCAGCGAACAGGGGACCTACAATGAGCAGTTCTTC
TRBJ1-2 | . | TRBV3-1/TRBV3-2 | TRBD1 | CASSQAGDRAYSYGYTF | TGTGCCAGCAGCCAAGCAGGGGACAGGGCTTACTCCTATGGCTACACCTTC
TRBJ2-5 | . | TRBV5-1 | TRBD1 | CASSSDRGVQETQYF | TGCGCCAGCAGCTCTGACAGGGGTGTTCAAGAGACCCAGTACTTC
TRBJ1-2 | . | TRBV5-1 | . | CASSLGRGFYGYTF | TGCGCCAGCAGCTTGGGCAGGGGATTCTATGGCTACACCTTC
TRBJ1-5 | . | TRBV28 | TRBD1 | CASSRPGGLSNQPQHF | TGTGCCAGCAGTCGGCCAGGGGGCTTAAGCAATCAGCCCCAGCATTTT
TRBJ1-3 | . | TRBV4-1 | . | CASSQETGPSSGNTIYF | TGCGCCAGCAGCCAAGAGACAGGACCGAGCTCTGGAAACACCATATATTTT
TRBJ1-2 | . | TRBV4-2 | . | CASSQETAYGYTF | TGTGCCAGCAGCCAAGAAACAGCCTATGGCTACACCTTC
TRBJ1-2 | . | TRBV6-5 | . | CASTERGAAYGYTF | TGTGCCAGCACCGAACGGGGGGCAGCCTATGGCTACACCTTC
TRBJ1-5 | . | TRBV2 | . | CASSDRQGMPQHF | TGTGCCAGCAGTGATCGGCAGGGGATGCCCCAGCATTTT
TRBJ1-5 | . | TRBV9 | . | CASSVGPGVSNQPQHF | TGTGCCAGCAGCGTAGGGCCAGGGGTTAGCAATCAGCCCCAGCATTTT
TRBJ2-1 | . | TRBV28 | . | CASSPRLTVQLEQFF | TGTGCCAGCAGTCCGAGACTAACCGTTCAACTTGAGCAGTTCTTC
TRBJ1-6 | . | TRBV6-5 | . | CASSYVSSYNSPLHF | TGTGCCAGCAGTTATGTCAGCTCCTATAATTCACCCCTCCACTTT
TRBJ1-1 | . | TRBV4-1 | . | CASSQDGGLAGRRYAFF | TGCGCCAGCAGCCAAGATGGGGGGTTGGCCGGCCGGCGGTACGCTTTCTTT
TRBJ1-2 | . | TRBV7-2 | TRBD1 | CASSSDRGFSPYGYTF | TGTGCCAGCAGCTCGGACAGGGGGTTCAGTCCCTATGGCTACACCTTC
TRBJ1-2 | . | TRBV5-5 | . | CASSLRSYGYTF | TGTGCCAGCAGCTTGCGGAGCTATGGCTACACCTTC
TRBJ1-6 | . | TRBV6-4 | . | CASRAGASYNSPLHF | TGTGCCAGCAGGGCAGGGGCCTCCTATAATTCACCCCTCCACTTT
TRBJ2-2 | . | TRBV6-1 | . | CASSERYSLFVSTGELFF | TGTGCCAGCAGTGAGAGATACAGCCTTTTCGTAAGCACCGGGGAGCTGTTTTTT
TRBJ2-5 | . | TRBV5-1 | . | CASSSDPKRGETQYF | TGCGCCAGCAGCTCGGACCCGAAAAGAGGGGAGACCCAGTACTTC
TRBJ2-7 | . | TRBV28 | . | CASSLSGSSYEQYF | TGTGCCAGCAGCCTTAGCGGTAGCTCCTACGAGCAGTACTTC
TRBJ1-1 | . | TRBV2 | . | CASSSGRVRAFF | TGTGCCAGCAGCTCCGGGAGGGTGCGAGCTTTCTTT
TRBJ1-4 | . | TRBV30 | TRBD1 | CAWTDRGSGKLFF | TGTGCCTGGACCGACAGGGGATCTGGAAAACTGTTTTTT
TRBJ2-5 | . | TRBV6-1 | TRBD1 | CASSDLGQGQETQYF | TGTGCCAGCAGTGATTTGGGACAGGGGCAAGAGACCCAGTACTTC
TRBJ1-5 | . | TRBV6-5 | . | CASSYSSGNQPQHF | TGTGCCAGCAGTTACTCGAGCGGTAATCAGCCCCAGCATTTT
TRBJ2-3 | . | TRBV2 | . | CASQIRDRADTQYF | TGTGCCAGCCAGATCAGGGATAGGGCAGATACGCAGTATTTT
TRBJ1-5 | . | TRBV18 | TRBD1 | CASSPDRDQPQHF | TGTGCCAGCTCACCTGACAGGGATCAGCCCCAGCATTTT
TRBJ2-5 | . | TRBV28 | . | CASSSGVETQYF | TGTGCCAGCAGTTCCGGGGTGGAGACCCAGTACTTC
TRBJ2-3 | . | TRBV9 | TRBD2 | CASSALGGTSRWIGDTQYF | TGTGCCAGCAGCGCCCTTGGAGGGACTAGCCGATGGATAGGAGATACGCAGTATTTT
TRBJ1-5 | . | TRBV27 | . | CASSLSKGFGDQPQHF | TGTGCCAGCAGTTTATCCAAAGGGTTCGGGGATCAGCCCCAGCATTTT
TRBJ2-5 | . | TRBV5-1 | . | CASSSQETQYF | TGCGCCAGCAGCTCTCAAGAGACCCAGTACTTC
TRBJ2-4 | . | TRBV20-1 | . | CSRGRGGIQYF | TGCAGCCGGGGCAGGGGCGGCATTCAGTACTTC
TRBJ1-1 | . | TRBV27 | TRBD1 | CASSRQGGSTEAFF | TGTGCCAGCAGCCGACAGGGTGGTAGCACTGAAGCTTTCTTT
TRBJ1-5 | . | TRBV4-2 | . | CASSQDSGDQPQHF | TGTGCCAGCAGCCAAGATTCGGGAGATCAGCCCCAGCATTTT
TRBJ1-1 | once | TRBV5-1 | TRBD1 | CARRDGDRVSEAFF | TGCGCCCGGAGAGATGGGGACAGGGTTTCTGAAGCTTTCTTT